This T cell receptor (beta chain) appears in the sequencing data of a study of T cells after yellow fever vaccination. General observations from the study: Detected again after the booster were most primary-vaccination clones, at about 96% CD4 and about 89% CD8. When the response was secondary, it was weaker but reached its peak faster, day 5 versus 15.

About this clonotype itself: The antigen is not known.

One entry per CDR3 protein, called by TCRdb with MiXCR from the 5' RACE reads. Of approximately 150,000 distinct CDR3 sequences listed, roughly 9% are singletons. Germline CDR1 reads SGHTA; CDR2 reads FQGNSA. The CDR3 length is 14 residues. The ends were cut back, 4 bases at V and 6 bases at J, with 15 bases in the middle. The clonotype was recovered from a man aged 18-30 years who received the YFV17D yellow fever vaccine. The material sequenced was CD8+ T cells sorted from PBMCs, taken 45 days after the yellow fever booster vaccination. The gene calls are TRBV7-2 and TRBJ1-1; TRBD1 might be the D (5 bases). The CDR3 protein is CASSSPRVGAEAFF. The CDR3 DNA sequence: TGTGCCAGCAGCTCCCCCAGGGTAGGAGCTGAAGCTTTCTTT.